This T cell receptor (beta chain) is from a study of cytomegalovirus exposure and HLA in healthy donors. As concerns this clone: No antigen is known for it.

The V and J ends lost 5 bases and 5 bases respectively, with 15 bases between them. The CDR3 is 15 residues long. Per germline, CDR1 PRHDT and CDR2 FYEKMQ (reference sequence). Study results and limitations: The study had only CMV serostatus as immune exposure information. Equally common other TCR beta chains were less clonally expanded than HLA-associated ones, a later analysis found.

PCR involved 60 Vbeta and 13 Jbeta primers. Assay: immunoSEQ multiplex PCR; the TCRdb copy retains only in-frame clones and omits some. The sample consists of roughly 200,000 clones, roughly 80% of them appearing once. Sequenced sample: PBMCs. The source is a woman aged 30 to 39 in good health and CMV-seronegative. The J gene is TRBJ2-2, the V gene TRBV13; no clear D gene. The DNA of the CDR3 is TGTGCCAGCAGCAAACTCCGTCGGTCGACCGGGGAGCTGTTTTTT. The encoded protein is CASSKLRRSTGELFF.